Listed below are T cell receptor beta chains from one sample, sequenced in a study of cytomegalovirus exposure and HLA in healthy donors. TCRdb's table, derived via immunoSEQ multiplex PCR, lists solely in-frame clones and lacks some. This table has about 120,000 clones, roughly 70% appearing once. Material for sequencing was PBMCs. These TCRs come from a young man in good health and CMV-seronegative. Each CDR3 is given with its conserved first and last residue. Each record gives: J gene, clone size, D gene, V gene, CDR3 protein, CDR3 DNA. D genes are given only for firm matches. Clone size, where shown, is once, few, many, or a class for clones that have expanded.

TRBJ2-3	-	-	TRBV11-1	CASRRTDTQYF	TGTGCCAGCAGGCGAACAGATACGCAGTATTTT
TRBJ2-3	-	TRBD1	TRBV6-5	CASSPTGGDTQYF	TGTGCCAGCAGCCCTACAGGGGGAGATACGCAGTATTTT
TRBJ2-7	-	-	TRBV15	CATRRGTEGEQYF	TGTGCCACCAGAAGGGGGACCGAGGGCGAGCAGTACTTC
TRBJ2-7	-	-	TRBV6-5	CASSQGFYEQYF	TGTGCCAGCAGTCAGGGTTTCTACGAGCAGTACTTC
TRBJ2-7	-	TRBD1	TRBV2	CASSELTGRDEQYF	TGTGCCAGCAGTGAATTGACAGGGCGGGACGAGCAGTACTTC
TRBJ2-5	-	-	TRBV7-9	CASSLSFGATETQYF	TGTGCCAGCAGCTTAAGTTTTGGAGCAACGGAGACCCAGTACTTC
TRBJ1-5	-	-	TRBV7-9	CASSPGGKSQPQHF	TGTGCCAGCAGCCCTGGAGGGAAAAGTCAGCCCCAGCATTTT
TRBJ2-1	-	TRBD1	TRBV7-8	CASSHRRQGFSSPYNEQFF	TGTGCCAGCAGCCACCGGAGACAGGGGTTCTCGTCACCATACAATGAGCAGTTCTTC
TRBJ2-3	-	-	TRBV5-1	CASSLSVHTDTQYF	TGCGCCAGCAGCCTTAGCGTACACACAGATACGCAGTATTTT
TRBJ1-2	-	-	TRBV10-3	CAISGTADYGYTF	TGTGCCATCAGTGGGACAGCGGACTATGGCTACACCTTC
TRBJ1-4	-	-	TRBV7-9	CASSLSDGGTTNEKLFF	TGTGCCAGCAGCTTATCCGACGGGGGTACAACTAATGAAAAACTGTTTTTT
TRBJ1-2	few	-	TRBV28	CASSSTSSSPYYGYTF	TGTGCCAGCAGCTCTACTAGCTCTTCCCCATACTATGGCTACACCTTC
TRBJ1-1	-	-	TRBV4-3	CASSQVPGTEAFF	TGCGCCAGCAGCCAAGTTCCGGGGACTGAAGCTTTCTTT
TRBJ2-1	-	-	TRBV6-1	CASSAAGPTYNEQFF	TGTGCCAGCAGCGCCGCTGGGCCTACCTACAATGAGCAGTTCTTC
TRBJ2-5	once	TRBD1	TRBV27	CASTGTGMWETQYF	TGTGCCAGCACCGGGACAGGGATGTGGGAGACCCAGTACTTC
TRBJ1-6	-	TRBD1	TRBV6-5	CASSRDRRTSPLHF	TGTGCCAGCAGTCGGGACAGGAGGACCTCACCCCTCCACTTT
TRBJ1-2	-	-	TRBV28	CASSFGEGIYGYTF	TGTGCCAGCAGTTTTGGGGAGGGGATCTATGGCTACACCTTC
TRBJ2-5	few	TRBD2	TRBV9	CASSVVGVAGIQETQYF	TGTGCCAGCAGCGTAGTAGGGGTAGCGGGGATCCAAGAGACCCAGTACTTC
TRBJ1-5	-	-	TRBV6-6	CASSYSVAGIGQPQHF	TGTGCCAGCAGTTACTCCGTCGCCGGGATTGGGCAGCCCCAGCATTTT
TRBJ2-3	-	-	TRBV9	CASSAETDTQYF	TGTGCCAGCAGCGCAGAAACAGATACGCAGTATTTT
TRBJ2-1	-	TRBD1	TRBV18	CASSAGTGNEQFF	TGTGCCAGCTCAGCCGGGACAGGCAATGAGCAGTTCTTC
TRBJ2-7	-	-	TRBV25-1	CASSEYGAGPYEQYF	TGTGCCAGCAGTGAATATGGGGCAGGGCCCTACGAGCAGTACTTC
TRBJ1-1	-	-	TRBV6-5	CASSSPFLRTEAFF	TGTGCCAGCAGTTCCCCTTTTTTGCGGACTGAAGCTTTCTTT
TRBJ2-5	few	TRBD1	TRBV5-1	CASSLSTGTETQYF	TGCGCCAGCAGCCTATCGACAGGGACAGAGACCCAGTACTTC
TRBJ2-3	-	-	TRBV19	CASSNQDTDTQYF	TGTGCCAGTAGTAACCAGGACACAGATACGCAGTATTTT
TRBJ1-3	-	TRBD1	TRBV6-5	CASSRTGDSGNTIYF	TGTGCCAGCAGCCGGACAGGGGACTCTGGAAACACCATATATTTT
TRBJ1-5	-	-	TRBV4-2	CASSPRDTGPYSNQPQHF	TGTGCCAGCAGCCCAAGGGACACCGGCCCATATAGCAATCAGCCCCAGCATTTT
TRBJ1-1	-	TRBD1	TRBV7-9	CASSSVQGAITEAFF	TGTGCCAGCAGCTCCGTTCAGGGGGCGATCACTGAAGCTTTCTTT
TRBJ2-1	-	-	TRBV11-1	CASSPRVGYNEQFF	TGTGCCAGCAGCCCGCGGGTGGGCTACAATGAGCAGTTCTTC
TRBJ2-1	-	TRBD2	TRBV7-8	CASSKRSGGLGGDEQFF	TGTGCCAGCAGCAAACGCAGCGGGGGGCTTGGGGGAGATGAGCAGTTCTTC
TRBJ2-4	few	TRBD2	TRBV7-2	CASSLAVLRGDIQYF	TGTGCCAGCAGCCTAGCGGTCCTCCGGGGGGACATTCAGTACTTC
TRBJ2-3	few	TRBD1	TRBV5-6	CASSATGTGSTDTQYF	TGTGCCAGCAGCGCAACCGGGACAGGGAGCACAGATACGCAGTATTTT
TRBJ1-5	-	-	TRBV28	CASGTTGYQPQHF	TGTGCCAGCGGCACAACAGGGTACCAGCCCCAGCATTTT
TRBJ2-7	-	-	TRBV5-6	CASSRLDTSGREQYF	TGTGCCAGCAGCCGCCTGGACACTTCGGGGAGGGAGCAGTACTTC
TRBJ2-3	-	TRBD2	TRBV10-3	CASKARLAGGRSTDTQYF	TGTGCCAGCAAGGCCAGGCTAGCGGGGGGCCGAAGCACAGATACGCAGTATTTT
TRBJ1-2	-	TRBD1	TRBV28	CASSLSRTGRSYGYTF	TGTGCCAGCAGTTTATCCCGGACAGGACGAAGCTATGGCTACACCTTC
TRBJ1-6	-	TRBD1	TRBV6-5	CASRLTGPRGSPLHF	TGTGCCAGCAGGTTGACAGGGCCCCGGGGTTCACCCCTCCACTTT
TRBJ2-1	-	TRBD1	TRBV9	CASSVAGGVINEQFF	TGTGCCAGCAGCGTCGCAGGGGGCGTGATCAATGAGCAGTTCTTC
TRBJ1-6	-	-	TRBV7-6	CASSLDSLNSPLHF	TGTGCCAGCAGCTTAGACAGTCTTAATTCACCCCTCCACTTT
TRBJ2-7	-	-	TRBV4-2	CASSQEWGGGYEQYF	TGTGCCAGCAGCCAAGAATGGGGAGGGGGCTACGAGCAGTACTTC
TRBJ2-1	few	TRBD2	TRBV10-3	CAINAGGPYNEQFF	TGTGCCATCAATGCGGGGGGGCCCTACAATGAGCAGTTCTTC
TRBJ1-5	-	-	TRBV7-8	CASTRGASNQPQHF	TGTGCCAGCACGCGAGGAGCTAGCAATCAGCCCCAGCATTTT
TRBJ2-7	-	TRBD2	TRBV28	CASSFSSGVSYEQYF	TGTGCCAGCAGTTTTTCTAGCGGGGTATCTTACGAGCAGTACTTC
TRBJ1-2	-	TRBD1	TRBV19	CASSMLLGTAYGYTF	TGTGCCAGTAGTATGCTCCTCGGGACAGCTTATGGCTACACCTTC